Listed below are T cell receptor beta chains from one sample, sequenced in a study of CD8 T cells in ankylosing spondylitis. One entry per CDR3 protein, called by TCRdb with MiXCR from the 5' RACE reads. The table lists 250,000 to 300,000 distinct CDR3 sequences, roughly 20% of them singletons. The sample comprised blood, either unsorted or a sorted T cell fraction (not recorded which). The receptors were sampled from a male donor with ankylosing spondylitis or in good health (not recorded which). Both conserved end residues are part of each CDR3. Fields, in order: clone size, V gene, J gene, D gene, CDR3 protein, CDR3 DNA. D genes are given only for firm matches. The listing skips clone size in some rows; elsewhere it reads once, few, many or a size class.

many	TRBV12-3/TRBV12-4	TRBJ1-1	-	CASSLEGGITEAFF	TGTGCCAGCAGTTTGGAGGGGGGGATCACTGAAGCTTTCTTT
few	TRBV10-3	TRBJ1-6	TRBD1	CATSAPPTGAAPLHF	TGTGCCACTTCCGCCCCCCCTACAGGGGCCGCCCCCCTCCACTTT
-	TRBV6-1	TRBJ1-6	TRBD1	CASSEGQGSSYNSPLHF	TGTGCCAGCAGTGAAGGACAGGGGAGCTCCTATAATTCACCCCTCCACTTT
few	TRBV20-1	TRBJ2-2	TRBD2	CSARRGLAGVFTGELFF	TGCAGTGCTAGACGGGGACTAGCGGGAGTTTTCACCGGGGAGCTGTTTTTT
-	TRBV20-1	TRBJ2-3	TRBD2	CCASTGTSGTDTQYF	TGCTGTGCTAGTACGGGGACTAGCGGCACAGATACGCAGTATTTT
-	TRBV11-2	TRBJ2-5	TRBD2	CASSPRRAGGIQETQYF	TGTGCCAGCAGCCCGCGTCGGGCGGGAGGGATCCAAGAGACCCAGTACTTC
-	TRBV2	TRBJ2-2	-	CASRRGSTTGELFF	TGTGCCAGCAGAAGAGGATCTACCACCGGGGAGCTGTTTTTT
-	TRBV7-2	TRBJ2-5	-	CASSLDANEETQYF	TGTGCCAGCAGCTTGGACGCAAACGAAGAGACCCAGTACTTC
-	TRBV11-1	TRBJ2-3	TRBD1	CASRLGTGGTDTQYF	TGTGCCAGCAGACTGGGGACAGGGGGCACGGATACGCAGTATTTT
-	TRBV12-3/TRBV12-4	TRBJ2-2	-	CASSFEAAGTGELFF	TGTGCCAGCAGTTTTGAGGCAGCGGGCACCGGGGAGCTGTTTTTT
many	TRBV10-3	TRBJ1-5	-	CAISESRGNQPQHF	TGTGCCATCAGTGAGTCGAGGGGCAATCAGCCCCAGCATTTT
few	TRBV5-1	TRBJ2-3	TRBD2	CASSLVLAGGTDTQYF	TGCGCCAGCAGCTTGGTCCTAGCGGGAGGCACAGATACGCAGTATTTT
few	TRBV5-1	TRBJ2-5	TRBD2	CASSLVPSGIRQETQYF	TGCGCCAGCAGCTTGGTCCCTAGCGGGATTCGACAAGAGACCCAGTACTTC
many	TRBV5-1	TRBJ1-1	-	CASSPQGNTEAFF	TGCGCCAGCAGCCCTCAGGGGAACACTGAAGCTTTCTTT
-	TRBV2	TRBJ2-4	TRBD1	CATRQGQAKNIQYF	TGTGCCACACGACAGGGGCAAGCCAAAAACATTCAGTACTTC
few	TRBV28	TRBJ2-1	-	CASSFPGGASYNEQFF	TGTGCCAGCAGTTTCCCTGGGGGGGCGTCCTACAATGAGCAGTTCTTC
-	TRBV25-1	TRBJ1-6	-	CASSEGRGTLHF	TGTGCCAGCAGTGAAGGGAGGGGTACCCTCCACTTT
many	TRBV12-3/TRBV12-4	TRBJ2-1	TRBD2	CASSDLAGATNEQFF	TGTGCCAGCAGTGACCTAGCGGGAGCCACCAATGAGCAGTTCTTC
few	TRBV20-1	TRBJ1-1	-	CSAKTSPRLTEAFF	TGCAGTGCTAAAACTTCACCTAGGCTCACTGAAGCTTTCTTT
-	TRBV7-6	TRBJ2-5	-	CASSLLTVQETQYF	TGTGCCAGCAGCTTATTGACAGTCCAAGAGACCCAGTACTTC
-	TRBV29-1	TRBJ1-1	-	CSTGAGSQTEAFF	TGCAGCACGGGGGCGGGCAGCCAGACTGAAGCTTTCTTT
few	TRBV14	TRBJ2-1	TRBD1	CASSGYPGQGKGSTRNEQFF	TGTGCCAGCAGCGGATATCCGGGACAGGGAAAGGGGTCCACAAGGAATGAGCAGTTCTTC
few	TRBV5-6	TRBJ1-2	TRBD1	CASSSGTGRNYGYTF	TGTGCCAGCAGCTCCGGGACAGGGAGGAACTATGGCTACACCTTC
-	TRBV20-1	TRBJ2-1	TRBD2	CSATRTSGSGINEQFF	TGCAGTGCTACCCGGACTAGCGGGAGTGGGATTAATGAGCAGTTCTTC
-	TRBV6-1	TRBJ1-3	-	CASSVTDGNTIYF	TGTGCCAGCAGTGTGACAGATGGAAACACCATATATTTT
many	TRBV20-1	TRBJ2-5	TRBD1	CSARVQGAGETQYF	TGCAGTGCTAGAGTGCAGGGGGCAGGAGAGACCCAGTACTTC
-	TRBV27	TRBJ2-1	TRBD1	CASSLLRRQGMDEQFF	TGTGCCAGCAGTTTATTGCGCCGACAGGGAATGGATGAGCAGTTCTTC
many	TRBV29-1	TRBJ2-5	TRBD1	CSVATGTGLKTQYF	TGCAGCGTTGCTACCGGGACAGGGTTAAAGACCCAGTACTTC
few	TRBV5-5	TRBJ1-5	-	CASTLGGAGQGQPQHF	TGTGCCAGCACTTTGGGAGGGGCCGGGCAGGGCCAGCCCCAGCATTTT
-	TRBV30	TRBJ2-3	-	CACAKTDTQYF	TGTGCCTGCGCGAAAACGGATACGCAGTATTTT
many	TRBV2	TRBJ2-1	TRBD2	CASSRKLAGGPDEQFF	TGTGCCAGCAGTCGTAAACTAGCGGGGGGGCCTGATGAGCAGTTCTTC
-	TRBV12-3/TRBV12-4	TRBJ2-4	-	CASSLATGGKNIQYF	TGTGCCAGCAGTTTGGCGACAGGAGGGAAAAACATTCAGTACTTC
-	TRBV9	TRBJ2-2	-	CASSVAGPTGELFF	TGTGCCAGCAGCGTAGCAGGACCCACCGGGGAGCTGTTTTTT
few	TRBV29-1	TRBJ2-1	TRBD2	CSAPGLAGGWGYNEQFF	TGCAGCGCCCCGGGACTAGCGGGAGGTTGGGGGTACAATGAGCAGTTCTTC
few	TRBV3-1	TRBJ1-4	-	CASKRQDLEKLFF	TGTGCCAGCAAAAGACAGGACCTTGAAAAACTGTTTTTT
-	TRBV6-4	TRBJ2-2	-	CASSPGRDTGELFF	TGTGCCAGCAGCCCAGGGCGTGACACCGGGGAGCTGTTTTTT
many	TRBV20-1	TRBJ2-1	-	CSARDGRGSYNEQFF	TGCAGTGCTAGAGATGGGAGAGGCTCCTACAATGAGCAGTTCTTC
-	TRBV12-3/TRBV12-4	TRBJ1-5	-	CASSLYRESREPQHF	TGTGCCAGCAGTTTATATAGGGAGTCGAGGGAGCCCCAGCATTTT
few	TRBV10-3	TRBJ2-5	TRBD1	CAIRAGTGGFQETQYF	TGTGCCATCAGAGCCGGGACAGGGGGCTTCCAAGAGACCCAGTACTTC
-	TRBV6-5	TRBJ1-4	-	CASSYSSTTNEKLFF	TGTGCCAGCAGTTACTCGAGTACAACTAATGAAAAACTGTTTTTT
few	TRBV12-3/TRBV12-4	TRBJ2-3	-	CASSLGSGLSTDTQYF	TGTGCCAGCAGTTTGGGTAGCGGACTTAGCACAGATACGCAGTATTTT
-	TRBV5-4	TRBJ2-2	TRBD2	CASSSGTRDTGELFF	TGTGCCAGCAGTTCCGGGACTAGAGACACCGGGGAGCTGTTTTTT
few	TRBV10-3	TRBJ2-3	TRBD2	CAISESLGLAGAASFTDTQYF	TGTGCCATCAGTGAGTCGTTAGGACTAGCGGGGGCTGCAAGCTTCACAGATACGCAGTATTTT
-	TRBV7-9	TRBJ2-1	-	CASSFLAPNEQFF	TGTGCCAGCAGCTTCCTAGCGCCCAATGAGCAGTTCTTC
few	TRBV20-1	TRBJ2-3	TRBD2	CSAREREFFTDTQYF	TGCAGTGCTAGGGAGCGGGAATTCTTCACAGATACGCAGTATTTT
-	TRBV6-2/TRBV6-3	TRBJ2-1	TRBD1	CASSYFGTDEQFF	TGTGCCAGCAGTTACTTTGGGACAGATGAGCAGTTCTTC
few	TRBV18	TRBJ2-5	-	CASSPDSGNFETQYF	TGTGCCAGCTCACCGGACTCCGGGAATTTTGAGACCCAGTACTTC
-	TRBV6-1	TRBJ2-4	TRBD2	CASSETSGAIAKNIQYF	TGTGCCAGCAGTGAGACTAGCGGGGCTATAGCCAAAAACATTCAGTACTTC
-	TRBV2	TRBJ2-2	-	CASSPLASSAAELFF	TGTGCCAGCAGTCCCCTTGCTAGCTCTGCAGCGGAGCTGTTTTTT
few	TRBV12-3/TRBV12-4	TRBJ1-5	TRBD1	CASSPAGTEDQPQHF	TGTGCCAGCAGTCCCGCCGGGACAGAAGATCAGCCCCAGCATTTT
few	TRBV29-1	TRBJ2-2	TRBD2	CSVEDQRGGNTGELFF	TGCAGCGTTGAAGATCAGCGGGGAGGGAACACCGGGGAGCTGTTTTTT
many	TRBV29-1	TRBJ1-1	TRBD1	CSVRRTGAPNTEAFF	TGCAGCGTACGTAGGACAGGGGCCCCGAACACTGAAGCTTTCTTT